One and the same sample provided the 22 T cell receptor beta chains below, sequenced in a study of OX40 agonist ivuxolimab in advanced cancers. Assay used: immunoSEQ multiplex PCR; TCRdb lists only in-frame clones, some missing. The sample holds some 13,000 clones, more than 85% seen once. Sequenced here: CD4+ or CD8+ T cells sorted from blood, sampled in a trial of the OX40 agonist ivuxolimab. The receptors stem from an adult with an advanced solid tumor such as melanoma, head and neck, liver or kidney cancer.

V usage is TRBV4-3 and J usage is TRBJ1-1; possible D gene TRBD1, 5 bases. Germline assignment: CDR1 LGHNA and CDR2 YSLEER. The V end was cut by 6 bases, the J end by 5 bases, with 10 bases between. This CDR3 spans 12 amino acids. CDR3 residues: CASSRGRTEAFF. CDR3 sequence (DNA): TGCGCCAGCAGTAGGGGACGGACTGAAGCTTTCTTT.

This rearrangement joins TRBV19 to TRBJ2-2, with D possibly being TRBD1 or TRBD2 (7 bases each). V gave up 10 bases and J gave up 3 bases, with 15 bases separating them. Germline assignment: CDR1 LNHDA and CDR2 SQIVND (reference sequence). The CDR3 sequence is 14 residues long. CDR3 DNA sequence: TGTGCCACGCAGGGGGGGACGGACACCGGGGAGCTGTTTTTT. Encoded protein: CATQGGTDTGELFF.

This clone was found a few times. This chain joins TRBV23-1 and TRBJ1-5; TRBD1 matches at 8 bases. TRBV23-1 is recorded as an ORF, its role being uncertain. The CDR3 has 17 residues. Trimming at V came to 4 bases and at J to 5 bases, leaving 13 bases not matched to a gene. Here the CDR3 reads CASSPQGASGWYQPQHF. The CDR3 coding sequence is TGCGCCAGCAGTCCGCAGGGGGCGTCGGGATGGTATCAGCCCCAGCATTTT.

The gene calls are TRBV9 and TRBJ2-1; D unclear. Trimming took 3 bases from V and 0 from J, leaving 10 bases between them. CDR1 SGDLS and CDR2 YYNGEE come from the germline V gene. CDR3 length equals 15 residues. The CDR3 sequence is CASSELISSYNEQFF. CDR3 DNA sequence: TGTGCCAGCAGCGAGCTCATTAGCTCCTACAATGAGCAGTTCTTC.

The V gene is TRBV16, the J gene TRBJ2-2, with TRBD2 as a possible D gene (5 bases). Trimming shortened V by 4 bases and J by 3 bases, and 9 bases separated the two germline ends. Germline CDR1 KGHSY, CDR2 FQNENV. CDR3 length: 14 amino acids. The CDR3 nucleotides read TGTGCCAGCAGCCTCGGACTTTACACCGGGGAGCTGTTTTTT. It codes for CASSLGLYTGELFF.

This rearrangement joins TRBV7-2 to TRBJ2-1, with 11 bases fitting TRBD1. V was pared by 5 bases and J by 6 bases, with 3 bases of the junction left unmatched. This CDR3 has 14 residues. CDR1 is SGHTA, CDR2 FQGNSA, per germline. CDR3 sequence (DNA): TGTGCCAGCAGCAGCGGGACAGGGGGCAATGAGCAGTTCTTC. Translating it yields CASSSGTGGNEQFF.

The chain carries TRBV9 and TRBJ2-7; 7 bases fit TRBD1. This CDR3 has 13 residues. CDR1 SGDLS and CDR2 YYNGEE come from the germline V gene. V was pared by 4 bases and J by 3 bases, with 4 bases of the junction left unmatched. In DNA, the CDR3 is TGTGCCAGCAGCCCCGGACAGGACTACGAGCAGTACTTC. Amino acids: CASSPGQDYEQYF.

This chain links TRBV6-1 with TRBJ2-5, with D possibly being TRBD2 (6 bases). Trimming cost V 5 bases and J 2 bases, with 12 bases left between them. The CDR3 runs to 14 residues. Germline-derived CDR1 and CDR2 are MNHNS and SASEGT. The CDR3 DNA follows: TGTGCCAGCAGTCTGCTAGCGACACAAGAGACCCAGTACTTC. Amino acids: CASSLLATQETQYF.

The genes are TRBV11-2 and TRBJ1-1, with D tentatively TRBD1 (5 bases). This CDR3 is built from 13 residues. V was shortened by 2 bases and J by 4 bases, with 8 bases between the two germline ends. Germline CDR1 and CDR2: SGHAT and FQNNGV. This CDR3 is CASSLTGITEAFF. The DNA for the CDR3 is TGTGCCAGCAGCTTAACAGGTATCACTGAAGCTTTCTTT.

CDR3 nucleotide sequence: TGTGCCAGCAGCTTAACCCCACGCCCTTACGAGCAGTACTTC. Translated, it gives CASSLTPRPYEQYF. The rearrangement joins TRBV7-9 to TRBJ2-7; the D is unclear. The CDR3 covers 14 residues. Germline CDR1 and CDR2: SEHNR and FQNEAQ (reference sequence). V lost 2 bases and J 4 bases, leaving 12 bases between the germline ends.

The chain employs TRBV29-1 and TRBJ2-1; D possibly uses TRBD1 or TRBD2 (5 bases each). Between the trimmed V and J ends, which lost 3 bases and 12 bases, there was a span of 9 bases. The germline CDR1 and CDR2 sequences are SQVTM and ANQGSEA. CDR3 length equals 10 residues. The DNA of the CDR3 is TGCAGCGTTGACCCGAGGGGGCAGTTCTTC. It codes for CSVDPRGQFF.

CDR3 protein: CASSPGSYEQYF. The CDR3 nucleotides read TGTGCCAGCTCACCGGGGTCCTACGAGCAGTACTTC. The chain has TRBV18 and TRBJ2-7; D remains unclear. The CDR3 runs to 12 residues. Trimming shortened V by 3 bases and J by 1 base, and 4 bases separated the two germline ends. From germline, CDR1 is KGHSH and CDR2 LQKENI.

The CDR3 bases are TGTGCCAGCAGTTACTCGGGGGGAGTTCCCCTCCACTTT. Translated, it gives CASSYSGGVPLHF. The chain joins TRBV6-5 to TRBJ1-6; possible D gene TRBD1, 5 bases. Per the germline V gene, CDR1 is MNHEY and CDR2 is SVGAGI. The length of the CDR3 is 13 residues. Trimming removed 0 bases from V and 13 bases from J, with 10 bases in between.

This chain uses TRBV4-3 with TRBJ1-6; no definite D call. This CDR3 is built from 15 residues. Germline V gene lookup returns CDR1 LGHNA and CDR2 YSLEER. V was cut by 0 bases and J by 2 bases, with 5 bases left in between. CDR3 in amino acids: CASSQDGTYNSPLHF. The CDR3 nucleotides are TGCGCCAGCAGCCAAGATGGAACCTATAATTCACCCCTCCACTTT.

CDR3 sequence: CASSPGLAGVSSYNEQFF. The CDR3 DNA follows: TGCGCCAGCAGCCCGGGACTAGCGGGGGTGAGCTCCTACAATGAGCAGTTCTTC. The chain carries TRBV4-1 and TRBJ2-1; 14 positions agree with TRBD2. CDR1 and CDR2 (germline): MGHRA, YSYEKL. The CDR3 consists of 18 residues. The J segment lost 0 bases and the V segment lost 4 bases, leaving 5 bases of the junction unmatched.

The chain carries TRBV2 and TRBJ2-5, with no clear D. Germline CDR1 reads SNHLY; CDR2 reads FYNNEI. The germline V and J ends were trimmed by 6 bases and 0 bases, with 2 bases remaining between them. The CDR3 spans 11 residues. The CDR3 bases are TGTGCCAGCAGGAACCAAGAGACCCAGTACTTC. Translated: CASRNQETQYF.

The rearrangement uses TRBV4-2 and TRBJ2-7; TRBD1 matches 9 bases. The ends lost 4 bases at V and 3 bases at J; junction bases unmatched: 7. The CDR3 is made up of 15 amino acids. The germline V gene encodes CDR1 LGHNA and CDR2 YNFKEQ. This CDR3 reads CASSPRTGDRYEQYF. CDR3 in DNA: TGTGCCAGCAGCCCCCGGACAGGGGACCGCTACGAGCAGTACTTC.

A single count supports this clone. The chain links TRBV15 to TRBJ2-5; possible D gene TRBD2, 6 bases. CDR1 is LNHNV and CDR2 is YYDKDF in the germline V gene (reference sequence). The CDR3 runs to 13 residues. V was pared by 5 bases and J by 5 bases, with 12 bases between. The DNA of the CDR3 is TGTGCCACCAGCTCCTTCAGCGGGGAGACCCAGTACTTC. Translated: CATSSFSGETQYF.

V usage is TRBV4-1 and J usage is TRBJ2-7; the D gene is possibly TRBD1 (6 bases). Per the germline V gene, CDR1 is MGHRA and CDR2 is YSYEKL. The V end lost 4 bases, the J end lost 1 base, and 17 bases lay between the germline ends. The CDR3 has 16 residues. The CDR3, as DNA: TGCGCCAGCAGCCTTAACAGGGCAAATCCATCCTACGAGCAGTACTTC. Translating it yields CASSLNRANPSYEQYF.

This rearrangement joins TRBV7-9 to TRBJ2-2; D is unclear. Germline V gene data show CDR1 as SEHNR and CDR2 as FQNEAQ (reference sequence). There are 15 residues in the CDR3. V dropped 5 bases and J dropped 2 bases, with 12 bases sitting between them. CDR3 DNA sequence: TGTGCCAGCAGCACGAGAGATCCTAACACCGGGGAGCTGTTTTTT. It specifies CASSTRDPNTGELFF.

This clone was seen more than once but under ten times. CDR3 protein: CSATDLTNEKLFF. CDR3 DNA sequence: TGCAGCGCGACAGATTTAACTAATGAAAAACTGTTTTTT. The V call is TRBV29-1, the J call TRBJ1-4, with D perhaps TRBD1 (5 bases). V was pared by 7 bases and J by 1 base, with 10 bases between. Germline V gives CDR1 SQVTM, CDR2 ANQGSEA. The CDR3 loop spans 13 amino acids. The complete variable domain, with remaining parts taken from reference TRBV29-1 and TRBJ1-4, reads SAVISQKPSRDICQRGTSLTIQCQVDSQVTMMFWYRQQPGQSLTLIATANQGSEATYESGFVIDKFPISRPNLTFSTLTVSNMSPEDSSIYLCSATDLTNEKLFFGSGTQLSVL.

J is TRBJ2-5 and V is TRBV7-6, with no clear D. V was shortened by 7 bases and J by 3 bases, with 6 bases between the two germline ends. The CDR3 contains 11 residues. Germline V gene sequence: CDR1 SGHVS, CDR2 FNYEAQ. The CDR3 loop is CASTLKETQYF. The CDR3 nucleotides read TGTGCCAGCACCCTTAAAGAGACCCAGTACTTC.